This T cell receptor (beta chain) was obtained from a study of cytomegalovirus exposure and HLA in healthy donors. Primers included in the PCR were 60 Vbeta and 13 Jbeta primers. Data came from immunoSEQ multiplex PCR; TCRdb stores just in-frame clones and leaves some out. The top ten clones hold 15% to 20% of a sample with about 130,000 clones, roughly 80% of them seen once. Looked up from germline, CDR1 is LNHDA and CDR2 is SQIVND (reference sequence). J gave up 6 bases and V 6 bases, and 10 bases lay outside the gene matches. This CDR3 has 15 residues. The TCR sequence derives from a man between 18 and 35 years old in good health and CMV-seropositive. The chain recombines TRBV19 with TRBJ1-1, with 10 bases identical to TRBD1. The source material was PBMCs. The CDR3 loop is CASSLEGTGAPEAFF. The CDR3, as DNA: TGTGCCAGTAGCTTGGAAGGGACAGGGGCTCCTGAAGCTTTCTTT.